This T cell receptor beta chain was captured by sequencing in a study of post-analysis software for immune sequencing data. Unique molecular identifiers were present in the TCR beta cDNA libraries. TCRdb processed the PCR reads anew with MiXCR; each CDR3 protein has one entry. The sample includes over 150,000 distinct CDR3 sequences, roughly 40% seen only once; the top ten take around 30%. The CDR3 runs to 16 residues. The germline V and J ends were trimmed by 5 bases and 9 bases, with 23 bases remaining between them. The germline V gene encodes CDR1 SGHTA and CDR2 FQGTGA. The receptor comes from a girl aged 10 to 17 with multiple sclerosis. The sample here was blood, taken after autologous hematopoietic stem cell transplantation. The chain links TRBV7-3 to TRBJ2-1, with a weak D call TRBD2 (5 bases). CDR3 nucleotide sequence: TGTGCCAGCAGCCTCAGGCCGGGGTTCCGTTCGGGTGAGCAGTTCTTC. Its protein product is CASSLRPGFRSGEQFF.